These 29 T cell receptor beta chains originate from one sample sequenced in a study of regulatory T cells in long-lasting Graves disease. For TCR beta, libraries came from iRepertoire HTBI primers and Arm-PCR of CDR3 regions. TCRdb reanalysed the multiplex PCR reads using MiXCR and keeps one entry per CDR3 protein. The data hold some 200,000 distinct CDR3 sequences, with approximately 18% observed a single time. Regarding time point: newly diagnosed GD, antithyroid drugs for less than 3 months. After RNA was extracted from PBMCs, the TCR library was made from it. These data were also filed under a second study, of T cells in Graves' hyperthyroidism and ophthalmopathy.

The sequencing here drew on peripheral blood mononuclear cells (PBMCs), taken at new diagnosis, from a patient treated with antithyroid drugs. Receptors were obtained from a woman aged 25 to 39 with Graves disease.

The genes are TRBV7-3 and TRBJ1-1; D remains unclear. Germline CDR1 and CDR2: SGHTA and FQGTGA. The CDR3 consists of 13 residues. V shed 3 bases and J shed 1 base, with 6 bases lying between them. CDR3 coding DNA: TGTGCCAGCAGCTTTTCCCCGAACACTGAAGCTTTCTTT. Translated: CASSFSPNTEAFF.

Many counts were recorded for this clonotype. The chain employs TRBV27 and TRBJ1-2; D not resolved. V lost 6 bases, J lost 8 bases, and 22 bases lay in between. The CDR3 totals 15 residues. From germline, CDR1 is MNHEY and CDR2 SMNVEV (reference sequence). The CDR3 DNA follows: TGTGCCAGCAGGCCCGCGGACTTTGGGCAAAGCGGCTACACCTTC. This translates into CASRPADFGQSGYTF.

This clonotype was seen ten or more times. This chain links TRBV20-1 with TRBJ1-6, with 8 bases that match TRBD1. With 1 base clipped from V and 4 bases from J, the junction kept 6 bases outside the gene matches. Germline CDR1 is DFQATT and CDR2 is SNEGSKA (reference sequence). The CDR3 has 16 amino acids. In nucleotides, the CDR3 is TGCAGTGCTAGAGCCATCACAGGGGGATATAATTCACCCCTCCACTTT. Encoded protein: CSARAITGGYNSPLHF.

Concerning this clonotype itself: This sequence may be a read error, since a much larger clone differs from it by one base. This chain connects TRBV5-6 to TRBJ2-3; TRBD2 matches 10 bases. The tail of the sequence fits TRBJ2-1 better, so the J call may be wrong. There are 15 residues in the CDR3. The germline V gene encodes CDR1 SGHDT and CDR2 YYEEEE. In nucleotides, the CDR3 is TGTGCCAGCAGTCCGGGACTAGCGAGAGCGGGTGGGCAGTTCTTC. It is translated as CASSPGLARAGGQFF.

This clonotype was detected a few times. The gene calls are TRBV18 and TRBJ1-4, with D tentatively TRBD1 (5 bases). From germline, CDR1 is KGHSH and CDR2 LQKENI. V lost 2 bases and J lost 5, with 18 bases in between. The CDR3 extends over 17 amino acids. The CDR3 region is CASSPFLPGGGNEKLFF. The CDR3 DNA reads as TGTGCCAGCTCACCATTTCTTCCCGGGGGAGGAAATGAAAAACTGTTTTTT.

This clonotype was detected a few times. CDR3: CASSSIPPTTGELFF. As DNA, the CDR3 is TGTGCCAGCAGCTCGATCCCCCCCACCACCGGGGAGCTGTTTTTT. V gene TRBV5-5 combines with J gene TRBJ2-2; D remains ambiguous. The ends were cut back, 3 bases at V and 4 bases at J, with 13 bases in the middle. This CDR3 is 15 amino acids long. CDR1 is SGHKS and CDR2 is YYEKEE in the germline V gene (reference sequence).

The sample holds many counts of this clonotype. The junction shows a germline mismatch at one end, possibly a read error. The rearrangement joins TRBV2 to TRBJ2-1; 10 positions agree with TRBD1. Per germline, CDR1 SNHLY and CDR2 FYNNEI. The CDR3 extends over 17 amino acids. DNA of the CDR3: TGTGCCAGCAGCGAAGCCAGCCCCGGGACAGGGGCCAATGAGCAGTTCTTC. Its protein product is CASSEASPGTGANEQFF. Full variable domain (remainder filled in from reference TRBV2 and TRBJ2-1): EPEVTQTPSHQVTQMGQEVILRCVPISNHLYFYWYRQILGQKVEFLVSFYNNEISEKSEIFDDQFSVERPDGSNFTLKIRSTKLEDSAMYFCASSEASPGTGANEQFFGPGTRLTVL.

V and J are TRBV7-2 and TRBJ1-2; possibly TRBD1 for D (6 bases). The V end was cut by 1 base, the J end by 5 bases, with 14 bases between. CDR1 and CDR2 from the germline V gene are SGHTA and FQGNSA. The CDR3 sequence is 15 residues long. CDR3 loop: CASSLEGGQGYGYTF. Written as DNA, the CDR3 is TGTGCCAGCAGCTTAGAGGGGGGGCAAGGGTATGGCTACACCTTC.

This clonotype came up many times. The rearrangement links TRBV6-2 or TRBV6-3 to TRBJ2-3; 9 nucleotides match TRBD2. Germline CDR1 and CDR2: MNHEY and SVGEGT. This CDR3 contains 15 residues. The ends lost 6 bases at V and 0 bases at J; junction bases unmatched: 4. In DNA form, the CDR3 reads TGTGCCAGCAGGATAGCGGGGGTTAGCACAGATACGCAGTATTTT. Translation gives CASRIAGVSTDTQYF.

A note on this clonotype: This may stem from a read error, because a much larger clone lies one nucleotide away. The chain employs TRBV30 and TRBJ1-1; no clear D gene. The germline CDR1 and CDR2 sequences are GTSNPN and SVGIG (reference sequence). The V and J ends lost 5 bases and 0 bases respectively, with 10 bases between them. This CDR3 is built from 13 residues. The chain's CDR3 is CAWAWVMNTEAFF. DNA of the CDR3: TGTGCCTGGGCATGGGTCATGAACACTGAAGCTTTCTTT.

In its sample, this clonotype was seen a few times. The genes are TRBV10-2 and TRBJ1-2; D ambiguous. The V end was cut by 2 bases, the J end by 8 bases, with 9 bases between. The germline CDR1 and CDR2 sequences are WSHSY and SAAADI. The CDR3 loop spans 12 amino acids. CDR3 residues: CASSEGFEGYTF. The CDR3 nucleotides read TGCGCCAGCAGTGAGGGATTCGAGGGCTACACCTTC.

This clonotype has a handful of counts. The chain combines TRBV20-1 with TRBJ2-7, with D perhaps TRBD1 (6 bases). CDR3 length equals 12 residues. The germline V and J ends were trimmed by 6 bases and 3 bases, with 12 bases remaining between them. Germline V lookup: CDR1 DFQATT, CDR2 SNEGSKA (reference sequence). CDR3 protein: CSAHTGSYEQYF. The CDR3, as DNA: TGCAGTGCCCATACAGGGAGCTACGAGCAGTACTTC.

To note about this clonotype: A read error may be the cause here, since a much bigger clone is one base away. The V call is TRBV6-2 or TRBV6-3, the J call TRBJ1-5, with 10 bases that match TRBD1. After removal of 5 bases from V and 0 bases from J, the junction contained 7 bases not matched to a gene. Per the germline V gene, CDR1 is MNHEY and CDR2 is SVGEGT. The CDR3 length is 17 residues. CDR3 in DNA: TGTGCCAGCAGTGAGTCGGGACAGGGGAATAGCAATCAGCCCCAGCATTTT. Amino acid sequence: CASSESGQGNSNQPQHF.

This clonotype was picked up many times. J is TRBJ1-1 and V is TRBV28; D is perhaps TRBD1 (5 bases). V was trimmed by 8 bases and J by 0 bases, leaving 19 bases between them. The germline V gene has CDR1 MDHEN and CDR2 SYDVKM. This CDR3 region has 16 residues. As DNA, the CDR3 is TGTGCCAGCGTAGGGGCCATTAGTGGCTTGAACACTGAAGCTTTCTTT. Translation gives CASVGAISGLNTEAFF.

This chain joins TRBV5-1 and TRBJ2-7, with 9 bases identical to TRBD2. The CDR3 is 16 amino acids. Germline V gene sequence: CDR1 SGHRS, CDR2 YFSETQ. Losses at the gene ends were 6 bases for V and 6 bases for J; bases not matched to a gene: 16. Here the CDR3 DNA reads TGCGCCAGCACCCCAGCCGCGGGAGGGCCCGGGAGCGAGCAGTACTTC. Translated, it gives CASTPAAGGPGSEQYF.

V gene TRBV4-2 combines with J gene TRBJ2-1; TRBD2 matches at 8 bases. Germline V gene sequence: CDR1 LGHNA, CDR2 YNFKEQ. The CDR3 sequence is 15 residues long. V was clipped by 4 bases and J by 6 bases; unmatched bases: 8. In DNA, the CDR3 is TGTGCCAGCAGCCCCCGAACGGGGGGGGCCAATGAGCAGTTCTTC. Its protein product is CASSPRTGGANEQFF.

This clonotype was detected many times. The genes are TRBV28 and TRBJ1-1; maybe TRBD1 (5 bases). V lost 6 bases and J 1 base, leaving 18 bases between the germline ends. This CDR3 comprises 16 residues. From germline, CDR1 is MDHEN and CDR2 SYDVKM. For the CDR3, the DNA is TGTGCCAGCAGAGAGACTACGAGGGGCGCGAACACTGAAGCTTTCTTT. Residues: CASRETTRGANTEAFF.

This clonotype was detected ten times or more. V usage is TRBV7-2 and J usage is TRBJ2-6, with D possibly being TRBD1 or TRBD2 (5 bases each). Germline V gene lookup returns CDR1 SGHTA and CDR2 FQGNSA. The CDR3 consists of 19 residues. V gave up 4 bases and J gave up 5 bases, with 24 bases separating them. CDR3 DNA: TGTGCCAGCAGCTCCAGTATGTCGGGGACGTTGAAGAGGGCCAACGTCCTGACTTTC. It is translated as CASSSSMSGTLKRANVLTF.

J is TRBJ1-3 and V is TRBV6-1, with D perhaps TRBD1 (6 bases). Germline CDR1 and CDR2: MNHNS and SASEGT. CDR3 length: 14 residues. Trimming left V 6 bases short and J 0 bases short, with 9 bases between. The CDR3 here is CASRPDSSGNTIYF. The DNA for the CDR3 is TGTGCCAGCAGACCGGACAGCTCTGGAAACACCATATATTTT.

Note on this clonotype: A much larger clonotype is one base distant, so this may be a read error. CDR3 nucleotides: TGTGCCAGCAGTCCACGGCCGGTCCCGAAAGCTTTCTTT. Translation: CASSPRPVPKAFF. V is TRBV27 and J is TRBJ1-1; D remains unclear. CDR1 MNHEY and CDR2 SMNVEV come from the germline V gene (reference sequence). The germline V and J ends were trimmed by 5 bases and 9 bases, with 16 bases remaining between them. The CDR3 is made up of 13 amino acids.

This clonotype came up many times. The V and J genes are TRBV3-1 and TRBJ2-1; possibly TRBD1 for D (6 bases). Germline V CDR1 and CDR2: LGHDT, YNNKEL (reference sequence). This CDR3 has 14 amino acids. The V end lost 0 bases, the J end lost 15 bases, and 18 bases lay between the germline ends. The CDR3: CASSQDESAGVAFF. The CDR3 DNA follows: TGTGCCAGCAGCCAAGACGAGTCCGCAGGGGTTGCGTTCTTC.

Here the CDR3 DNA reads TGCAGTGCGCGGAGCGGGAGGGCCGGGGAGCTGTTTTTT. This gives the protein CSARSGRAGELFF. The V call is TRBV20-1, the J call TRBJ2-2, with 10 bases identical to TRBD2. The germline gives CDR1 DFQATT, CDR2 SNEGSKA (reference sequence). The CDR3 sequence is 13 residues long. Trimming cost V 6 bases and J 6 bases; bases outside gene matches: 4.

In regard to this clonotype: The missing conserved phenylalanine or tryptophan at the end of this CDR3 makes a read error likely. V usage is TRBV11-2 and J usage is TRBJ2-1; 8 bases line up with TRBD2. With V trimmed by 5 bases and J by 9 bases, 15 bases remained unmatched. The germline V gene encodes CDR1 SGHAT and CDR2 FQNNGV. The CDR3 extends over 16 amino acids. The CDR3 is CASSLTLLAAGSEQFI. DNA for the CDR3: TGTGCCAGCAGCCTCACCCTACTAGCGGCAGGGTCTGAGCAGTTCATC.

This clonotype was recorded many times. As DNA, the CDR3 is TGTGCCAGCAGTTTCGGGCAGGGGGAGGGGGTTTGGGGCTACACCTTC. It codes for CASSFGQGEGVWGYTF. The chain recombines TRBV12-3 or TRBV12-4 with TRBJ1-2; 7 bases map to TRBD1. CDR3 length: 16 amino acids. The V and J ends lost 3 bases and 8 bases, in that order; junction bases with no gene match: 15.

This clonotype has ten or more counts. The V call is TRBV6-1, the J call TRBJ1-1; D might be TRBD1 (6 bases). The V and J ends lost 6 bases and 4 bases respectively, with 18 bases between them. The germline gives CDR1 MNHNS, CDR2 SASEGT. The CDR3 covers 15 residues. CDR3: CASRLFGTTGTEAFF. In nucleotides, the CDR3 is TGTGCCAGCAGGCTCTTTGGGACGACAGGCACTGAAGCTTTCTTT.

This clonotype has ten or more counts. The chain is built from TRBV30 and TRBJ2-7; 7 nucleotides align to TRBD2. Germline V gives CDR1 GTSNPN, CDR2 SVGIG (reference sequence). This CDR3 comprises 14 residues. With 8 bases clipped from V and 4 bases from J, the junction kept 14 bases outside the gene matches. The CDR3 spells CAGTGGLFSYEQYF. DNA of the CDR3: TGTGCCGGGACGGGGGGACTATTTTCTTACGAGCAGTACTTC.

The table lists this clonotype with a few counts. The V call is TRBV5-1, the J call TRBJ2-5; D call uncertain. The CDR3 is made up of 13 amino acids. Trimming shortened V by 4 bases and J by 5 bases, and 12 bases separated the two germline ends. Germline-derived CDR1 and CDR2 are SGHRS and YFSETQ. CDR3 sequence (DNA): TGCGCCAGCAGCCTCCTCCCGAGGGAGACCCAGTACTTC. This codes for CASSLLPRETQYF. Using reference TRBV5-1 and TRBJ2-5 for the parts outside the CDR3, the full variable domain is KAGVTQTPRYLIKTRGQQVTLSCSPISGHRSVSWYQQTPGQGLQFLFEYFSETQRNKGNFPGRFSGRQFSNSRSEMNVSTLELGDSALYLCASSLLPRETQYFGPGTRLLVL.

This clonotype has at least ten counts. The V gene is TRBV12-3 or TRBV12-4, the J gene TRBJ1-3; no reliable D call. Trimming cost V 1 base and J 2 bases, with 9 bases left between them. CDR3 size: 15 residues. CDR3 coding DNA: TGTGCCAGCAGTTTAGACCAGCGAGCTGGAAACACCATATATTTT. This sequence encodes CASSLDQRAGNTIYF.

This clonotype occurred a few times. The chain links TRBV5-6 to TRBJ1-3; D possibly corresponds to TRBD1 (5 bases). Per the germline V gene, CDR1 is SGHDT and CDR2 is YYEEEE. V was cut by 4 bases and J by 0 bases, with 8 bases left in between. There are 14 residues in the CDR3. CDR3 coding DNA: TGTGCCAGCAGCCCCGACAGCTCTGGAAACACCATATATTTT. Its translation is CASSPDSSGNTIYF.